Listed below are T cell receptor beta chains from one sample, sequenced in a study of prognosis after radiotherapy for stage I lung cancer. One entry per CDR3 protein results from TCRdb running MiXCR on the multiplex PCR reads. This repertoire shows fewer than 20,000 distinct CDR3 sequences, about a sixth found once; its top ten account for less than 50%. The sequencing used PBMCs, collected before or after stereotactic body radiation therapy (not recorded which). The source of these receptors is a donor over 45 with non-small cell lung cancer. Both conserved end residues are part of each CDR3. Each record gives: clone size, V gene, CDR3 protein. Clone size is shown for a subset of rows, as once, few, many or a class of expanded clone.

>many|TRBV19
CASKGTGGASNTEAFF
>many|TRBV6-1
CASSEFGGPNTDTQYF
>many|TRBV10-3
CATKGQGNQPQHF
>many|TRBV30
CAWGGTSADSLGNEQFF
>many|TRBV18
CASSPRSKGAAGANVLTF
>many|TRBV18
CASSPPQLTEAFF
>many|TRBV5-4
CASSQGLASSYNEQFF
>many|TRBV6-1
CASRKRPGGGNTEAFF
>many|TRBV27
CASSWQGLGTEAFF
>many|TRBV19
CASSIWTGASYNEQFF
>many|TRBV11-3
CASSYSGSEGDTQYF
>many|TRBV20-1
CSASGQLAFETQYF
>many|TRBV11-2
CASSLGHRISGNTIYF
>many|TRBV7-8
CASSFIQGDAYEQYF
>many|TRBV28
CASSSDRVGTEAFF
>many|TRBV27
CASSLHGTAAYNEQFF
>many|TRBV28
CASSLWGLSGSEETQYF
>NA|TRBV3-1
CASSQGPQGCANTGELFF
>many|TRBV3-1
CASSQKGIGNEKLFF
>many|TRBV6-5
CASSYSNSGYNEQFF
>many|TRBV7-9
CASQTGSGNTIYF
>many|TRBV27
CASSLQGAGNYYGYTF
>many|TRBV11-3
CASSVAEPYEQYF
>many|TRBV12-3/TRBV12-4
CASSPGSSYNSPLHF
>many|TRBV6-2/TRBV6-3
CASSYMTGLSNQPQHF
>NA|TRBV6-1
CASSEASGRAYEQFF
>many|TRBV12-3/TRBV12-4
CASSLGGIGQPQHF
>many|TRBV28
CASSLRGLGNQPQHF
>many|TRBV11-3
CASSPPRQGAYYEQYF
>many|TRBV18
CASSPPRLAGRETQYF
>many|TRBV6-1
CASSETYTEAFF
>many|TRBV3-1
CASSQDSLGGSYNEQFF
>many|TRBV28
CASSPRLFSSTDTQYF
>many|TRBV9
CASSARGGDEQFF
>medium-sized|TRBV20-1
CSAGAYNSPLHF
>NA|TRBV27
CASSFAYDTDTQYF
>many|TRBV27
CASSQDPRRQFF
>many|TRBV18
CASSPDGTRSIGEQFF
>many|TRBV24-1
CATSRRGRDEQYF
>many|TRBV28
CASSWGLAGGGHNEQFF
>many|TRBV30
CAWSFLGEKLFF
>many|TRBV4-1
CASSQNLGRDEQFF
>few|TRBV5-6
CASSLGGGASTEAFF
>many|TRBV6-2/TRBV6-3
CASRTGARAYNEQFF
>many|TRBV7-3
CASSLGLDRSGDTQYF
>many|TRBV6-2/TRBV6-3
CASSNRGYEQYF
>many|TRBV9
CASSVEPYTGELFF
>many|TRBV7-3
CASSPSPSGNLGYGYTF
>many|TRBV7-2
CASSLGGRWRSYNEQFF
>many|TRBV2
CASRNMDYLGGTQYF
>many|TRBV28
CASSPGRALNEKLFF
>many|TRBV20-1
CSARDGSTDTQYF
>many|TRBV28
CASSATSATGELFF
>many|TRBV24-1
CATSEPSREQFF
>NA|TRBV5-6
CASSLAGAGGLLQTQYF
>many|TRBV12-3/TRBV12-4
CASSSQGGPKNIQYF
>many|TRBV15
CATSRKGQFLGTTSTDTQYF
>many|TRBV20-1
CSVPKRGGPTGELFF
>NA|TRBV4-1
CDSSQEVTVYGYTF